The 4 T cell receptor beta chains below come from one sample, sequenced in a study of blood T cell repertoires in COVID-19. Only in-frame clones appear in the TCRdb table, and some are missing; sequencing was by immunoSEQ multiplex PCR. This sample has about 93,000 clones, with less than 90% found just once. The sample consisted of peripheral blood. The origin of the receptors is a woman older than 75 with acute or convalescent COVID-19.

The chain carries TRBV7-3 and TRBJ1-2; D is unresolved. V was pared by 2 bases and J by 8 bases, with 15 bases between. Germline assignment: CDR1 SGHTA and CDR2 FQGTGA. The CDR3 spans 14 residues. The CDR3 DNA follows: TGTGCCAGCAGCTTAGTCTTCGGCGAGGGAGGCTACACCTTC. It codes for CASSLVFGEGGYTF.

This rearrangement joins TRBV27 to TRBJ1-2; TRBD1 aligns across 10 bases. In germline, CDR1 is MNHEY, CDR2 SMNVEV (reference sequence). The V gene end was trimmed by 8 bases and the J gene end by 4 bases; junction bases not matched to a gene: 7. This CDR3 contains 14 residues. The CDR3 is CASSPGDRGYGYTF. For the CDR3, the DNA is TGTGCCAGCTCACCCGGGGACAGGGGCTATGGCTACACCTTC.

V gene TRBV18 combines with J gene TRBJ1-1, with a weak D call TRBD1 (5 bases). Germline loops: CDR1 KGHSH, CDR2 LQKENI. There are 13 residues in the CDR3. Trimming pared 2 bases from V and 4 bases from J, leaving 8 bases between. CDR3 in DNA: TGTGCCAGCTCACCAATGGGGGGCACTGAAGCTTTCTTT. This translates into CASSPMGGTEAFF. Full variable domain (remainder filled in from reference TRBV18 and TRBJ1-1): NAGVMQNPRHLVRRRGQEARLRCSPMKGHSHVYWYRQLPEEGLKFMVYLQKENIIDESGMPKERFSAEFPKEGPSILRIQQVVRGDSAAYFCASSPMGGTEAFFGQGTRLTVV.

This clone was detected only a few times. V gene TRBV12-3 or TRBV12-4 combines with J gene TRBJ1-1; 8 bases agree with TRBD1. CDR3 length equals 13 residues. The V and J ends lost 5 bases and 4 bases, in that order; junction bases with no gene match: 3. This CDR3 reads CASSHTGGTEAFF. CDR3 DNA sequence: TGTGCCAGCAGTCACACAGGGGGCACTGAAGCTTTCTTT.